This T cell receptor beta chain derives from a study of blood T cell repertoires in COVID-19. Background on the study: COVID-19 samples, acute and convalescent, were from the United States, Italy and Spain. Sources were T cells, B-cell-depleted T cells, or PBMCs; the material itself was cDNA or gDNA.

The CDR3 covers 14 residues. V lost 2 bases and J lost 6, with 11 bases in between. Germline-derived CDR1 and CDR2 are MNHEY and SVGEGT. The authors' processing: Reference gene primer amplification gave nucleated cell count estimates. Profiled with immunoSEQ multiplex PCR; TCRdb holds only in-frame clones, not every one. V and J calls and clone size are as listed in that table; D and trimming were resolved from the DNA. The sample consists of some 94,000 clones, about 87% of them appearing once. The V gene is TRBV6-2 or TRBV6-3, the J gene TRBJ2-1, with a weak D call TRBD2 (6 bases). The sample was peripheral blood. This sequence originates from a human donor in a cohort sampled during active COVID-19. CDR3 loop: CASSYGGRGNEQFF. CDR3 bases: TGTGCCAGCAGTTACGGCGGGCGGGGCAATGAGCAGTTCTTC.